This passage covers 29 T cell receptor beta chains from one sample sequenced in a study of cytomegalovirus exposure and HLA in healthy donors. Primers included in the PCR were 60 Vbeta and 13 Jbeta primers. The repertoire was sequenced with immunoSEQ multiplex PCR; TCRdb's copy has only in-frame clones and lacks some. The profile shows 150,000 to 200,000 clones, approximately 79% of them singletons. Sequenced sample: PBMCs. Receptors were obtained from a woman aged 25 to 39 in good health and CMV-seropositive.

This chain uses TRBV7-9 with TRBJ1-1, with D unclear. The CDR3 spans 14 residues. V lost 5 bases to trimming and J lost 1 base, with 11 bases between them. CDR1 is SEHNR, CDR2 FQNEAQ, per germline (reference sequence). The CDR3 is CASSPVLPNTEAFF. CDR3 DNA: TGTGCCAGCAGCCCAGTTTTGCCGAACACTGAAGCTTTCTTT.

This sequence joins TRBV30 and TRBJ1-2; D unclear. The ends were cut back, 5 bases at V and 5 bases at J, with 15 bases in the middle. Germline lookup yields CDR1 GTSNPN and CDR2 SVGIG (reference sequence). The CDR3 has 13 amino acids. The CDR3 sequence is CAWSKATTYGYTF. In DNA, the CDR3 is TGTGCCTGGTCGAAAGCGACGACTTATGGCTACACCTTC.

The chain couples TRBV29-1 to TRBJ2-7; weak D call: TRBD2 (5 bases). Germline-derived CDR1 and CDR2 are SQVTM and ANQGSEA. The CDR3 is made up of 15 amino acids. The ends were cut back, 8 bases at V and 0 bases at J, with 20 bases in the middle. CDR3 amino acids: CSSRSGSESSYEQYF. DNA for the CDR3: TGCAGCTCACGTAGTGGGAGTGAGAGCTCCTACGAGCAGTACTTC.

This rearrangement joins TRBV5-4 to TRBJ2-5; TRBD1 is a possible D gene (6 bases). CDR1 SGHNT and CDR2 YYREEE come from the germline V gene (reference sequence). Trimming shortened V by 3 bases and J by 5 bases, and 11 bases separated the two germline ends. The CDR3 consists of 13 residues. CDR3 bases: TGTGCCAGCAGCTCACAGGGAACGGAGACCCAGTACTTC. Protein sequence: CASSSQGTETQYF.

The J gene is TRBJ2-1, the V gene TRBV7-9, with a tentative D call TRBD2 (6 bases). CDR3 length: 15 amino acids. The V end lost 5 bases, the J end lost 4 bases, and 15 bases lay between the germline ends. Germline-derived CDR1 and CDR2 are SEHNR and FQNEAQ (reference sequence). CDR3 sequence reads: CASSPGGSGYNEQFF. The CDR3 DNA reads as TGTGCCAGCAGCCCGGGCGGTAGCGGATACAATGAGCAGTTCTTC.

This clone is a singleton in its sample. The chain joins TRBV29-1 to TRBJ1-1; D possibly corresponds to TRBD1 (5 bases). This CDR3 region has 12 residues. V lost 6 bases, J lost 11 bases, and 19 bases lay in between. In germline, CDR1 is SQVTM, CDR2 ANQGSEA. The CDR3 DNA reads TGCAGCGTCCAGGGCGACTCCCCTGGGGCTTTCTTT. The encoded protein is CSVQGDSPGAFF.

The chain employs TRBV23-1 and TRBJ1-4; D is perhaps TRBD1 (6 bases). TRBV23-1 carries the ORF label, with uncertain function. The CDR3 is 18 amino acids. The V end was cut by 4 bases, the J end by 6 bases, with 24 bases between. In DNA, the CDR3 is TGCGCCAGCAGTCCCCCCCGAAAGCCGTTTTGGGGGCATGAAAAACTGTTTTTT. Protein sequence: CASSPPRKPFWGHEKLFF.

In this sample, this clone turned up once. The gene calls are TRBV23-1 and TRBJ1-5; no reliable D call. TRBV23-1 counts as an open reading frame of uncertain function. The CDR3 spans 13 residues. V lost 3 bases, J lost 7 bases, and 10 bases lay in between. The CDR3 loop reads CASSQPLRQPQHF. The CDR3 DNA sequence: TGCGCCAGCAGTCAGCCCCTTCGGCAGCCCCAGCATTTT.

The chain has TRBV11-2 and TRBJ2-2; 12 bases are shared with TRBD2. The V and J ends lost 2 bases and 7 bases, in that order; junction bases with no gene match: 5. Looked up from germline, CDR1 is SGHAT and CDR2 is FQNNGV. The CDR3 extends over 16 amino acids. The CDR3 bases are TGTGCCAGCAGCTTACTAGCGGGGGGGGAGTTCGGGGAGCTGTTTTTT. Its translation is CASSLLAGGEFGELFF.

Only one count was recorded for this clone. The chain is built from TRBV18 and TRBJ1-5; 8 bases match TRBD1. This CDR3 spans 17 amino acids. CDR1 KGHSH and CDR2 LQKENI come from the germline V gene. The junction had 10 bases not matched to a gene; V was cut back by 5 bases and J by 1 base. CDR3 nucleotides: TGTGCCAGCTCATCGCAGCAGGGGGCGAAGAGCAATCAGCCCCAGCATTTT. Translated, it gives CASSSQQGAKSNQPQHF.

The rearrangement uses TRBV5-6 and TRBJ2-5, with 8 bases lining up with TRBD1. Germline V gene sequence: CDR1 SGHDT, CDR2 YYEEEE. After removal of 3 bases from V and 5 bases from J, the junction contained 6 bases not matched to a gene. The CDR3 is 14 amino acids. The chain's CDR3 is CASSSYRGYETQYF. The CDR3 nucleotides read TGTGCCAGCAGCTCCTACAGGGGGTATGAGACCCAGTACTTC.

CDR3 sequence: CSVLPRGTYEQYF. CDR3 DNA: TGCAGCGTTCTCCCTCGGGGGACCTACGAGCAGTACTTC. The chain couples TRBV29-1 to TRBJ2-7; weak D call: TRBD2 (6 bases). CDR3 length: 13 residues. Germline V gives CDR1 SQVTM, CDR2 ANQGSEA. V lost 5 bases to trimming and J lost 2 bases, with 13 bases between them.

CDR3 sequence: CASSYGGVGTEAFF. The CDR3 DNA sequence: TGTGCCAGCAGTTACGGGGGCGTAGGCACTGAAGCTTTCTTT. The chain employs TRBV6-5 and TRBJ1-1, with D possibly matching TRBD1 (6 bases). The length of the CDR3 is 14 residues. The V gene lost 2 bases and the J gene lost 4 bases, with 11 bases spanning the gap. The germline V gene has CDR1 MNHEY and CDR2 SVGAGI.

This clone has only a few counts. The chain couples TRBV5-1 to TRBJ2-3; D possibly corresponds to TRBD1 (5 bases). The V gene lost 0 bases and the J gene lost 4 bases, with 15 bases spanning the gap. CDR3 length: 16 residues. The germline CDR1 and CDR2 sequences are SGHRS and YFSETQ. CDR3 sequence reads: CASSLAEATRADTQYF. In DNA form, the CDR3 reads TGCGCCAGCAGCTTGGCCGAAGCGACCAGGGCAGATACGCAGTATTTT.

The chain has TRBV4-1 and TRBJ2-1; D perhaps matches TRBD1 (6 bases). V was shortened by 0 bases and J by 4 bases, with 10 bases between the two germline ends. Germline CDR1 and CDR2: MGHRA and YSYEKL. The CDR3 extends over 15 amino acids. The CDR3 DNA follows: TGCGCCAGCAGCCAAGAATCAACAGGGTACAATGAGCAGTTCTTC. Protein sequence: CASSQESTGYNEQFF.

This clone was detected only once. In DNA form, the CDR3 reads TGTGCCAGTAGTCTAGGAGGGCGGAACAATCAGCCCCAGCATTTT. It yields the protein CASSLGGRNNQPQHF. The rearrangement uses TRBV19 and TRBJ1-5; D is undetermined. V lost 5 bases and J 3 bases, leaving 14 bases between the germline ends. The CDR3 is 15 amino acids. Germline-derived CDR1 and CDR2 are LNHDA and SQIVND (reference sequence).

The chain combines TRBV5-8 with TRBJ1-1; the D is unclear. Trimming removed 5 bases from V and 7 bases from J, with 9 bases in between. This CDR3 is 11 amino acids long. Germline V CDR1 and CDR2: SGHTS, YDEGEE. The CDR3 bases are TGTGCCAGCAGACAAGCGATTGAAGCTTTCTTT. It encodes CASRQAIEAFF.

This chain joins TRBV4-1 and TRBJ2-1; 7 bases align to TRBD1. Germline lookup yields CDR1 MGHRA and CDR2 YSYEKL. With V trimmed by 8 bases and J by 7 bases, 14 bases remained unmatched. The CDR3 spans 15 residues. CDR3 in DNA: TGCGCCAGCGCACGACAGGGTAGTTCGAAGAATGAGCAGTTCTTC. Protein: CASARQGSSKNEQFF.

The V call is TRBV4-3, the J call TRBJ1-1, with D possibly being TRBD1 (5 bases). The V and J ends lost 0 bases and 3 bases respectively, with 17 bases between them. This CDR3 is built from 17 residues. CDR1 and CDR2 (germline): LGHNA, YSLEER. DNA of the CDR3: TGCGCCAGCAGCCAAGATTGGGGGAGGACACCGGACACTGAAGCTTTCTTT. It translates to CASSQDWGRTPDTEAFF.

The chain couples TRBV25-1 to TRBJ2-5; D is possibly TRBD2 (6 bases). Germline assignment: CDR1 MGHDK and CDR2 SYGVNS. This CDR3 contains 15 residues. Trimming pared 3 bases from V and 4 bases from J, leaving 15 bases between. The CDR3 DNA is TGTGCCAGCAGTGAGGGTAGGAGGGGAAGAGAGACCCAGTACTTC. Its translation: CASSEGRRGRETQYF. Drawing the rest from reference TRBV25-1 and TRBJ2-5, the complete variable domain is EADIYQTPRYLVIGTGKKITLECSQTMGHDKMYWYQQDPGMELHLIHYSYGVNSTEKGDLSSESTVSRIRTEHFPLTLESARPSHTSQYLCASSEGRRGRETQYFGPGTRLLVL.

The chain is built from TRBV9 and TRBJ2-1; 10 nucleotides align to TRBD2. The CDR3 is 21 amino acids. J was trimmed by 3 bases and V by 0 bases; bases with no gene match: 18. Germline V lookup: CDR1 SGDLS, CDR2 YYNGEE. The DNA of the CDR3 is TGTGCCAGCAGCGTAGCCAAGGGGCTAGCGGGAGTATCTACTCACTACAATGAGCAGTTCTTC. Translated, it gives CASSVAKGLAGVSTHYNEQFF.

The chain recombines TRBV5-1 with TRBJ1-1; weak D call: TRBD1 (5 bases). Germline values: CDR1 SGHRS, CDR2 YFSETQ. This CDR3 comprises 15 residues. V lost 3 bases and J 0 bases, leaving 12 bases between the germline ends. CDR3 residues: CASSSQTEMNTEAFF. The CDR3 bases are TGCGCCAGCAGCTCGCAGACAGAGATGAACACTGAAGCTTTCTTT.

The chain links TRBV2 to TRBJ2-7; a possible D gene is TRBD1 (5 bases). The germline CDR1 and CDR2 sequences are SNHLY and FYNNEI. Trimming removed 7 bases from V and 0 bases from J, with 10 bases in between. The CDR3 loop spans 13 amino acids. This CDR3 is CASTMTDSYEQYF. The CDR3 nucleotides are TGTGCCAGCACCATGACAGACTCCTACGAGCAGTACTTC.

This chain links TRBV29-1 with TRBJ1-2; tentative D call: TRBD1 (5 bases). In germline, CDR1 is SQVTM, CDR2 ANQGSEA. The CDR3 covers 16 residues. V gave up 7 bases and J gave up 4 bases, with 25 bases separating them. The CDR3 nucleotides are TGCAGCGCCCGAGAAGGGACTTTCCTAAGAGGCTATGGCTACACCTTC. Translation gives CSAREGTFLRGYGYTF.

The chain combines TRBV10-3 with TRBJ2-7, with TRBD1 identical over 7 bases. V trimming: 6 bases; J trimming: 4 bases; junction bases outside the gene matches: 6. The CDR3 spans 13 residues. Germline V gene data show CDR1 as ENHRY and CDR2 as SYGVKD. The CDR3 loop reads CAIRSGTEYEQYF. The CDR3 DNA is TGTGCCATCAGATCCGGGACAGAGTACGAGCAGTACTTC.

This clone was recorded a few times. V and J are TRBV2 and TRBJ1-1, with TRBD1 matching over 9 bases. J was trimmed by 7 bases and V by 6 bases; bases with no gene match: 12. The germline V gene has CDR1 SNHLY and CDR2 FYNNEI. This CDR3 comprises 15 residues. The CDR3 region has the DNA TGTGCCAGCAGGTATCGTTTACAGGGGGCAGATGAAGCTTTCTTT. Translation: CASRYRLQGADEAFF. The full variable domain, its missing parts supplied by reference TRBV2 and TRBJ1-1, is EPEVTQTPSHQVTQMGQEVILRCVPISNHLYFYWYRQILGQKVEFLVSFYNNEISEKSEIFDDQFSVERPDGSNFTLKIRSTKLEDSAMYFCASRYRLQGADEAFFGQGTRLTVV.

The chain combines TRBV5-1 with TRBJ2-5, with D maybe TRBD1 (6 bases). CDR3 length equals 23 residues. Looked up from germline, CDR1 is SGHRS and CDR2 is YFSETQ. The V and J ends lost 0 bases and 5 bases respectively, with 38 bases between them. Here the CDR3 reads CASSLEKGRDTDQVGENWETQYF. In nucleotides, the CDR3 is TGCGCCAGCAGCTTGGAAAAGGGTAGGGACACCGATCAGGTGGGAGAGAACTGGGAGACCCAGTACTTC.

The chain links TRBV30 to TRBJ1-5, with a tentative D call TRBD1 (6 bases). This CDR3 contains 17 residues. CDR1 and CDR2 from the germline V gene are GTSNPN and SVGIG (reference sequence). Trimming took 3 bases from V and 7 from J, leaving 25 bases between them. The CDR3, as DNA: TGTGCCTGGAGCGCCTACCTTCAGGGAGGGGGAGGACAGCCCCAGCATTTT. Its protein is CAWSAYLQGGGGQPQHF.

The CDR3 is CASRGLAVAKNIQYF. As DNA, the CDR3 is TGTGCCAGCAGGGGACTAGCGGTAGCCAAAAACATTCAGTACTTC. The chain joins TRBV5-8 to TRBJ2-4; 11 nucleotides line up with TRBD2. J gave up 0 bases and V 5 bases, and 1 base lay outside the gene matches. Germline CDR1 SGHTS, CDR2 YDEGEE. This CDR3 comprises 15 residues.